These T cell receptor beta chains were read from a single sample in a study of blood T cell repertoires in COVID-19. Method: immunoSEQ multiplex PCR; TCRdb's copy keeps in-frame clones and lacks some. This table has a few hundred thousand clones, 87% appearing once. Input material: PBMCs or T cells enriched from blood (not recorded which). The receptors derive from a woman aged 18-29 years who had recovered from COVID-19. Both conserved end residues are part of each CDR3. The D gene is left open where the match is weak. Clone size is shown for a subset of rows, as once, few, many or a class of expanded clone.

j_gene	abundance	v_gene	d_gene	CDR3nt	CDR3aa
TRBJ1-1	.	TRBV4-3	.	TGCGCCAGCAGCCAAGATAACCCCGACATTGGCACTGAAGCTTTCTTT	CASSQDNPDIGTEAFF
TRBJ1-6	.	TRBV7-2	.	TGTGCCAGCAGCTCAAACGGGGGGGTTTATAATTCACCCCTCCACTTT	CASSSNGGVYNSPLHF
TRBJ2-5	.	TRBV4-3	.	TGCGCCAGCAGCCAAGGGGCAAATCAAGAGACCCAGTACTTC	CASSQGANQETQYF
TRBJ1-5	.	TRBV19	.	TGTGCCAGTAGAGAGACAGCCTATAGCAATCAGCCCCAGCATTTT	CASRETAYSNQPQHF
TRBJ1-2	.	TRBV20-1	.	TGCAGTGCTACGGCCGAGCGGGGCTACACCTTC	CSATAERGYTF
TRBJ1-4	.	TRBV6-5	.	TGTGCCAGCAGTTCGACAGGTTTGGCTAATGAAAAACTGTTTTTT	CASSSTGLANEKLFF
TRBJ1-2	.	TRBV7-2	.	TGTGCCAGCAGCTCCGGAGGGGGGGGCTATGGCTACACCTTC	CASSSGGGGYGYTF
TRBJ1-2	.	TRBV5-1	.	TGCGCCAGCAGCTTGGGGCTGGTCGACTATGGCTACACCTTC	CASSLGLVDYGYTF
TRBJ2-1	once	TRBV3-1/TRBV3-2	.	TGTGCCAGCAGCCAATACAACAATGAGCAGTTCTTC	CASSQYNNEQFF
TRBJ1-4	.	TRBV30	TRBD1	TGTGCCTGGAGTCAAGAAGGGGGCTGGAGTGAAAAACTGTTTTTT	CAWSQEGGWSEKLFF
TRBJ2-1	.	TRBV7-9	TRBD2	TGTGCCAGCAGCTTTAGTAGCGGGAGGGTCGACAATGAGCAGTTCTTC	CASSFSSGRVDNEQFF
TRBJ2-7	.	TRBV18	TRBD1	TGTGCCAGCTCACCACAAGGGACAGGGCTATCCGGCGAGCAGTACTTC	CASSPQGTGLSGEQYF
TRBJ1-2	once	TRBV28	.	TGTGCCAGCAGTTTATATTTCAGGCCTAACTATGGCTACACCTTC	CASSLYFRPNYGYTF
TRBJ2-2	.	TRBV7-9	TRBD2	TGTGCCAGCAGCTACCGGGAGGTAACCACCGGGGAGCTGTTTTTT	CASSYREVTTGELFF
TRBJ2-1	once	TRBV12-3/TRBV12-4	.	TGTGCCAGCAGTTTACTCCGGGATGAGCAGTTCTTC	CASSLLRDEQFF
TRBJ2-7	.	TRBV20-1	.	TGCAGTGCTAGTTCCCAGGTCCCCTACGAGCAGTACTTC	CSASSQVPYEQYF
TRBJ2-5	.	TRBV6-5	.	TGTGCCAGCAGCACGGGGGGCGGGGAGACCCAGTACTTC	CASSTGGGETQYF
TRBJ2-1	.	TRBV5-1	TRBD1	TGCGCCAGCAGCCCGGACAGGGGCTCGAATGAGCAGTTCTTC	CASSPDRGSNEQFF
TRBJ1-2	.	TRBV28	.	TGTGCCAGCAGTCCGCACTATAACTATGGCTACACCTTC	CASSPHYNYGYTF
TRBJ2-1	.	TRBV7-3	.	TGTGCCAGCAGCCCCACCCCCAGCAATGAGCAGTTCTTC	CASSPTPSNEQFF
TRBJ2-5	.	TRBV28	.	TGTGCCAGCAGTTCCCTCCAAGAGACCCAGTACTTC	CASSSLQETQYF
TRBJ1-5	.	TRBV19	.	TGTGCCAGTAGATACAGGGATGAGCCCCAGCATTTT	CASRYRDEPQHF
TRBJ1-1	.	TRBV5-1	.	TGCGCCAGCAGTCTGGACACGAACACTGAAGCTTTCTTT	CASSLDTNTEAFF
TRBJ1-2	.	TRBV11-2	.	TGTGCCAGCAGCTTTACTGATAACTATGGCTACACCTTC	CASSFTDNYGYTF
TRBJ2-4	.	TRBV30	TRBD2	TGTGCCTGGAATGGGACTAGCGGGAGTTCCAAAAACATTCAGTACTTC	CAWNGTSGSSKNIQYF